The sequence of this TCR beta chain was determined in a study of shared clonotypes between healthy human individuals. Study as a whole: CD8 memory received one plate per donor, CD8 naive two, CD4 memory three and CD4 naive three.

Across several immunoSEQ plates, the genomic DNA of each subset was split evenly. The table came from immunoSEQ multiplex PCR; TCRdb's copy has only in-frame clones and leaves some out. This sample has some 2 million clones, with about 95% found just once. The ends lost 5 bases at V and 3 bases at J; junction bases unmatched: 6. The CDR3 extends over 14 amino acids. From germline, CDR1 is GTSNPN and CDR2 SVGIG (reference sequence). Cells designated naive CD8 were CD45RO-negative and were positively selected for CCR7, with terminally differentiated effector memory CD45RA+ cells excluded. The TCR originated in a man aged 18 to 35 in good health. V usage is TRBV30 and J usage is TRBJ2-7; 11 nucleotides agree with TRBD1. Material for sequencing was naive CD8+ T cells sorted from blood. Here the CDR3 reads CAWGSGTGGYEQYF. In DNA, the CDR3 is TGTGCCTGGGGGAGCGGGACAGGGGGCTACGAGCAGTACTTC.